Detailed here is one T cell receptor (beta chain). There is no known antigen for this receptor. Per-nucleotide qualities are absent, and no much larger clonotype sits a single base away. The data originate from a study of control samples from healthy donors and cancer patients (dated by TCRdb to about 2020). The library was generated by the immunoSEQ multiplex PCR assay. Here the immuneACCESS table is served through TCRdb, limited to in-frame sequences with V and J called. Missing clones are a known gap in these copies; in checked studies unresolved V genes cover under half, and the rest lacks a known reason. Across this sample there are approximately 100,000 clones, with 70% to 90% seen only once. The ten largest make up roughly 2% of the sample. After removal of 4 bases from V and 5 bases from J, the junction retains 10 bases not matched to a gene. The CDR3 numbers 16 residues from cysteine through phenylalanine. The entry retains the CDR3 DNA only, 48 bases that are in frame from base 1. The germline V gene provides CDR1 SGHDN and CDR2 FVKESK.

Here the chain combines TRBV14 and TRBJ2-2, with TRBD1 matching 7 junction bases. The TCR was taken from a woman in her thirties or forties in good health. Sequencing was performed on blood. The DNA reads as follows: TGTGCCAGCAGCCCCCTGGCAGGGGGAGAAACCGGGGAGCTGTTTTTT. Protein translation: CASSPLAGGETGELFF.